This passage covers 13 T cell receptor beta chains from one sample sequenced in a study of T cells in Graves' hyperthyroidism and ophthalmopathy. Using RNA transcripts as the source, TCR beta CDR3 regions were amplified. The HTBI primer set drove a first-round RT-PCR of the TCR CDR3. In TCRdb, the multiplex PCR reads were re-called with MiXCR into one record per CDR3 protein. The sample has 250,000 to 300,000 distinct CDR3 sequences, roughly an eighth seen once. The sequenced sample was blood. Source of these receptors: a woman aged 40 to 55 with Graves' hyperthyroidism.

There are many counts of this clonotype. The chain links TRBV12-3 or TRBV12-4 to TRBJ1-1; no firm D call. The germline V and J ends were trimmed by 3 bases and 6 bases, with 8 bases remaining between them. The length of the CDR3 is 12 residues. CDR3 region: CASSFLRSEAFF. DNA for the CDR3: TGTGCCAGCAGTTTTTTGCGGTCTGAAGCTTTCTTT.

The table lists this clonotype with many counts. The V and J genes are TRBV11-2 and TRBJ2-5; TRBD2 matches 7 bases. The germline gives CDR1 SGHAT, CDR2 FQNNGV. The V gene end was trimmed by 2 bases and the J gene end by 5 bases; junction bases not matched to a gene: 8. This CDR3 has 15 residues. CDR3 loop: CASSLTRTSVETQYF. As DNA, the CDR3 is TGTGCCAGCAGCTTAACCCGGACTAGTGTGGAGACCCAGTACTTC.

The table lists this clonotype with a few counts. This rearrangement joins TRBV11-3 to TRBJ1-1, with D unclear. CDR1 SGHNT and CDR2 YENEEA come from the germline V gene. The length of the CDR3 is 14 residues. V gave up 5 bases and J gave up 0 bases, with 10 bases separating them. CDR3 sequence: CASSAPWMNTEAFF. CDR3 sequence (DNA): TGTGCCAGCAGCGCCCCGTGGATGAACACTGAAGCTTTCTTT.

This clonotype has a handful of counts. This chain uses TRBV9 with TRBJ1-5; D may be TRBD1 (5 bases). Per germline, CDR1 SGDLS and CDR2 YYNGEE. The CDR3 length is 15 residues. The germline V and J ends were trimmed by 0 bases and 4 bases, with 11 bases remaining between them. The CDR3 region is CASSVAPGANQPQHF. CDR3 in DNA: TGTGCCAGCAGCGTAGCCCCCGGGGCGAATCAGCCCCAGCATTTT.

This clonotype was seen many times. The chain uses TRBV2 and TRBJ1-1; D remains unclear. Germline-derived CDR1 and CDR2 are SNHLY and FYNNEI. V was pared by 4 bases and J by 2 bases, with 8 bases between. The CDR3 length is 13 residues. CDR3 sequence (DNA): TGTGCCAGCAGTGCAGGCTTAAACACTGAAGCTTTCTTT. Protein: CASSAGLNTEAFF. The variable domain in full, with the rest retrieved from reference TRBV2 and TRBJ1-1, is EPEVTQTPSHQVTQMGQEVILRCVPISNHLYFYWYRQILGQKVEFLVSFYNNEISEKSEIFDDQFSVERPDGSNFTLKIRSTKLEDSAMYFCASSAGLNTEAFFGQGTRLTVV.

Many counts were recorded for this clonotype. V gene TRBV28 combines with J gene TRBJ2-2, with 7 bases matching TRBD1. This CDR3 has 16 amino acids. Germline CDR1 is MDHEN and CDR2 is SYDVKM. Trimming cost V 7 bases and J 0 bases; bases outside gene matches: 8. CDR3 loop: CASTSPGQTNTGELFF. Here the CDR3 DNA reads TGTGCCAGCACATCTCCGGGACAGACGAACACCGGGGAGCTGTTTTTT.

This chain uses TRBV5-1 with TRBJ1-1; 7 bases agree with TRBD1. J was trimmed by 5 bases and V by 3 bases; bases with no gene match: 4. The CDR3 consists of 13 residues. Germline V gene sequence: CDR1 SGHRS, CDR2 YFSETQ. CDR3 nucleotides: TGCGCCAGCAGCTGGACAGGTCAAACTGAAGCTTTCTTT. Protein product: CASSWTGQTEAFF.

The chain has TRBV20-1 and TRBJ1-1; 9 nucleotides agree with TRBD1. The V gene's germline CDR1 is DFQATT and CDR2 SNEGSKA (reference sequence). Unmatched junction bases numbered 18, after V lost 7 bases and J lost 9 bases. The CDR3 has 15 amino acids. The CDR3 here is CSVSPGTGSLLKAFF. CDR3 bases: TGCAGTGTTAGCCCCGGGACAGGGTCCCTGCTGAAAGCTTTCTTT.

On this clonotype: It may be a read error: a sequence one base away is much more abundant. The chain recombines TRBV27 with TRBJ2-7; D not resolved. Germline CDR1 MNHEY, CDR2 SMNVEV (reference sequence). The CDR3 length is 14 residues. V gave up 6 bases and J gave up 6 bases, with 18 bases separating them. CDR3 residues: CASRSASLSLEQYF. Written as DNA, the CDR3 is TGTGCCAGCAGAAGCGCCAGCTTATCCCTCGAGCAGTACTTC.

In its sample, this clonotype was seen many times. The V and J genes are TRBV15 and TRBJ2-5; weak D call: TRBD1 (6 bases). Trimming took off 3 bases at V and 6 bases at J, with 14 bases between the two ends. Germline loops: CDR1 LNHNV, CDR2 YYDKDF (reference sequence). The length of the CDR3 is 14 residues. CDR3 protein: CATSSDRSAKTQYF. The CDR3 region has the DNA TGTGCCACCAGCAGTGACAGGTCAGCAAAGACCCAGTACTTC.

This clonotype was seen ten or more times. This chain joins TRBV2 and TRBJ2-3; D unresolved. Germline CDR1 and CDR2: SNHLY and FYNNEI. Trimming pared 5 bases from V and 0 bases from J, leaving 12 bases between. The CDR3 length is 15 residues. CDR3 region: CASSSLETSTDTQYF. The DNA for the CDR3 is TGTGCCAGCAGTTCCCTAGAGACTAGCACAGATACGCAGTATTTT.

Only a few counts were recorded for this clonotype. The J gene is TRBJ2-3, the V gene TRBV6-1; perhaps D is TRBD1 or TRBD2 (5 bases each). Germline V gene lookup returns CDR1 MNHNS and CDR2 SASEGT. V lost 5 bases and J 5 bases, leaving 14 bases between the germline ends. The CDR3 length is 14 residues. The DNA for the CDR3 is TGTGCCAGCAGTTCATCGGGACCGCAAGATACGCAGTATTTT. Its protein is CASSSSGPQDTQYF.

This clonotype was found many times. V and J are TRBV27 and TRBJ2-3, with TRBD2 identical over 10 bases. Per the germline V gene, CDR1 is MNHEY and CDR2 is SMNVEV (reference sequence). The CDR3 is made up of 16 amino acids. V shed 4 bases, J shed 7 bases, and the junction held 11 bases outside the gene matches. CDR3 sequence reads: CASSWRGASGRNTQYF. In nucleotides, the CDR3 is TGTGCCAGCAGTTGGCGTGGAGCTAGCGGGAGAAATACGCAGTATTTT.